These T cell receptor beta chains were read from a single sample in a study of CD8+ T cells in alopecia areata. Assay used: immunoSEQ multiplex PCR; TCRdb lists only in-frame clones, some missing. There are about 180,000 clones in the sample; about 67% occur only once, and roughly 10% lies in the top ten. The source was CD8+ T cells sorted from blood, collected at week 0. The receptors derive from a human donor with alopecia areata. CDR3s leave out the opening cysteine and the closing phenylalanine or tryptophan. Fields, in order: clone size, J gene, V gene, CDR3 protein. Part of the rows lack a size; the others show once, few, many or a class for expanded clones.

>.|TRBJ2-1|TRBV6-6
ASSYSAGDEQF
>.|TRBJ2-7|TRBV29-1
SVDQGGTYEQY
>.|TRBJ1-2|TRBV13
ASSAPGQGVYGYT
>.|TRBJ2-3|TRBV5-6
ASSLGLDTQY
>few|TRBJ2-6|TRBV18
ASSPTDSSGANVLT
>.|TRBJ2-1|TRBV6-5
ASSLGQRNEQF
>few|TRBJ2-7|TRBV13
ASSGDRVHEQY
>.|TRBJ1-1|TRBV4-1
ASSPGGKLNTEAF
>few|TRBJ2-7|TRBV7-3
ASSVSGGSSYEQY
>.|TRBJ1-6|TRBV7-9
ASSWGGLGDSPLH
>few|TRBJ1-1|TRBV7-9
ASSSGVNTEAF
>.|TRBJ2-7|TRBV27
ASSLGLANEQY
>.|TRBJ1-2|TRBV5-4
ASSSPGTGEWLT
>.|TRBJ1-1|TRBV5-6
ASSFGTGGDEAF
>.|TRBJ1-2|TRBV9
ASTSSGGVNYGYT
>.|TRBJ2-1|TRBV4-1
ASSQTGLARKYNEQF
>.|TRBJ1-3|TRBV29-1
SVSLGDGNTIY
>.|TRBJ1-2|TRBV30
AWSVLIGQLSGTN
>.|TRBJ1-5|TRBV5-6
ASSLQDQPQH
>once|TRBJ2-7|TRBV2
ASSPPRTGYEQY
>.|TRBJ1-1|TRBV5-1
ASSLDTNTEAF
>.|TRBJ2-7|TRBV13
ASSLSGQGHYEQY
>.|TRBJ2-3|TRBV10-3
ATNAGETDTQY
>.|TRBJ2-7|TRBV5-1
ASSTDRPYEQY
>.|TRBJ2-1|TRBV6-5
ASSYTGRRNEQF
>.|TRBJ1-2|TRBV6-5
ASSLGGTTNYGYT
>.|TRBJ2-5|TRBV7-2
ASSFLGLAGAQETQY
>.|TRBJ1-6|TRBV6-5
ASSHDRNVSLH
>once|TRBJ2-7|TRBV7-9
ASSFKQGAVYEQY
>.|TRBJ1-2|TRBV19
ASHSGAGYT
>.|TRBJ2-7|TRBV5-1
ASSSSSGGAVGEQY
>.|TRBJ2-7|TRBV7-9
ASSYDRGYEQY
>.|TRBJ2-1|TRBV30
AWSGRGGYNEQF
>.|TRBJ1-2|TRBV6-6
AARTDGYT
>.|TRBJ2-5|TRBV29-1
SVVPSGGQETQY
>few|TRBJ1-3|TRBV7-7
ASSLRTEPGNTIY
>.|TRBJ1-2|TRBV25-1
ASSDRYGAYGYT
>.|TRBJ2-2|TRBV10-3
AIILGLAGGVNTGELF
>once|TRBJ2-7|TRBV6-6
ASSYLPGYEQY
>.|TRBJ1-2|TRBV19
ASSISVGGGSGYT
>.|TRBJ2-5|TRBV28
ASTPLDREGETQY
>.|TRBJ2-7|TRBV5-4
ASSRGASGADEQY
>.|TRBJ2-2|TRBV4-1
ASSQDGGTGGELF
>.|TRBJ2-5|TRBV30
AWSPGTSGQETQY
>once|TRBJ1-5|TRBV5-6
ASSASVGQPQH
>.|TRBJ2-5|TRBV2
ASRDRVQY
>few|TRBJ2-1|TRBV7-9
ASTGGNEQF
>.|TRBJ2-7|TRBV27
ASSLPGDEQY
>.|TRBJ1-1|TRBV5-6
ASSLGRGLVAF
>.|TRBJ2-7|TRBV4-1
ASSQPTYEQY
>.|TRBJ1-1|TRBV5-1
ASSIPGGDRGRAF
>.|TRBJ1-5|TRBV9
ASSEGTGNNQPQH
>few|TRBJ2-1|TRBV6-5
ASSPTRSGGNEQF